This note documents a single T cell receptor (beta chain) sequence. These data come from a study of T cell changes during pregnancy in multiple sclerosis. Repertoires were generated with immunoSEQ multiplex PCR, while TCRdb's copy carries only in-frame clones and drops some. The sample records about 97,000 clones, less than 95% being singletons. The sample in question was peripheral blood, obtained in the second trimester of pregnancy. The receptor was isolated from a female donor in good health, enrolled as a control in a pregnancy study.

CDR3 loop: CSLGSFTAYNEQFF. DNA of the CDR3: TGCAGCCTGGGGAGCTTTACTGCCTACAATGAGCAGTTCTTC. This rearrangement joins TRBV29-1 to TRBJ2-1; possibly TRBD2 for D (5 bases). The V end was cut by 8 bases, the J end by 2 bases, with 16 bases between. The length of the CDR3 is 14 residues. CDR1 SQVTM and CDR2 ANQGSEA come from the germline V gene.